Sequencing of this T cell receptor (beta chain) was carried out in a study of molecular identifiers for immune sequencing clone quantification. TCRdb recomputed calls from the PCR reads with MiXCR, one row per CDR3 protein. The table shows about 60,000 distinct CDR3 sequences, with over 15% occurring only once. Trimming took 4 bases from V and 5 from J; bases not matched to a gene: 7. This CDR3 contains 14 residues. CDR1 is GTSNPN, CDR2 SVGIG, per germline (reference sequence). Study findings and constraints: Detecting spiked Jurkat TCR RNA from one cell among approximately 1 million naive cells was reportedly possible.

This clonotype was recorded many times. Its cognate antigen is unknown. This clonotype was obtained from a human donor in good health. Some libraries in this study had Jurkat cell RNA spiked in. Material for sequencing was naive CD8+ T cells from blood, with Jurkat cell RNA spiked in. Subset in this sample: FACS-sorted CD8+CD4-CCR7+CD45RA+ naive T cells. The chain couples TRBV30 to TRBJ2-7; 11 bases are shared with TRBD2. In DNA, the CDR3 is TGTGCCTGGACCTTAGCGGGAGGGTACCACGAGCAGTACTTC. Residues: CAWTLAGGYHEQYF.